This T cell receptor (beta chain) was profiled in a study of cytomegalovirus exposure and HLA in healthy donors. Study conclusions and caveats: As was reported, the HLA-A and HLA-B alleles of most subjects were accurately predicted from TCR beta sequences. Another analysis was done later, and it associated roughly 15,000 TCR beta sequences with HLA alleles at 0.05 false discovery rate.

It was with 60 Vbeta and 13 Jbeta primers that the PCR ran. Assay: immunoSEQ multiplex PCR; the TCRdb copy retains only in-frame clones and omits some. The sample shows 110,000 or so clones, over 70% of them seen only once. In its sample, this clone was seen a few times. Its antigen remains unknown. The receptor's source is a woman in her 40s in good health and CMV-seropositive. The sample was PBMCs.

CDR3 protein: CARGIRGQPQHF. CDR3 in DNA: TGTGCCAGGGGCATTCGGGGTCAGCCCCAGCATTTT. The rearrangement uses TRBV7-3 and TRBJ1-5; D remains unclear. V lost 9 bases and J lost 6, with 12 bases in between. Per the germline V gene, CDR1 is SGHTA and CDR2 is FQGTGA. CDR3 length equals 12 residues. Together with reference TRBV7-3 and TRBJ1-5, the CDR3 gives the full variable domain: GAGVSQTPSNKVTEKGKYVELRCDPISGHTALYWYRQSLGQGPEFLIYFQGTGAADDSGLPNDRFFAVRPEGSVSTLKIQRTERGDSAVYLCARGIRGQPQHFGDGTRLSIL.